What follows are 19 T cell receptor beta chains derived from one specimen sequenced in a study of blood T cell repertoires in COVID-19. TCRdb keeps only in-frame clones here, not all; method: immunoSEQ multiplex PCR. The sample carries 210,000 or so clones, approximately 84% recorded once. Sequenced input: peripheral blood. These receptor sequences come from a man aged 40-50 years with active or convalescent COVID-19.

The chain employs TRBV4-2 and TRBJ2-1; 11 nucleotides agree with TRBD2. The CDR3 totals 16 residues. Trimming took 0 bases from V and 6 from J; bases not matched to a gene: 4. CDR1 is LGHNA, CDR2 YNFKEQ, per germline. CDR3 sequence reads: CASSQDFSGGANEQFF. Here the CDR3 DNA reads TGTGCCAGCAGCCAAGACTTTAGCGGGGGGGCCAATGAGCAGTTCTTC.

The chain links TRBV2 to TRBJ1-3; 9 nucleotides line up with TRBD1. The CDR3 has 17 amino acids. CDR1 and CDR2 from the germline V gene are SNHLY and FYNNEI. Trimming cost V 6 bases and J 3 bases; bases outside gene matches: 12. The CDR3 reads CASRRTSGQGYGNTIYF. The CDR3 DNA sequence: TGTGCCAGCAGGAGGACGTCGGGACAGGGTTATGGAAACACCATATATTTT. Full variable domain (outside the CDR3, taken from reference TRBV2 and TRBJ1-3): EPEVTQTPSHQVTQMGQEVILRCVPISNHLYFYWYRQILGQKVEFLVSFYNNEISEKSEIFDDQFSVERPDGSNFTLKIRSTKLEDSAMYFCASRRTSGQGYGNTIYFGEGSWLTVV.

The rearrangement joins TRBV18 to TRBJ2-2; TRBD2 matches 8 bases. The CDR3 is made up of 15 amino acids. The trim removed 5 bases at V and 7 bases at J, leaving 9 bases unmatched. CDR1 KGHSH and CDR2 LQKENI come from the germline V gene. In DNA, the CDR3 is TGTGCCAGCTCATCTTCACCCGGGACTAGCGGGGAGCTGTTTTTT. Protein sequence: CASSSSPGTSGELFF. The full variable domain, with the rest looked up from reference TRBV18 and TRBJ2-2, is NAGVMQNPRHLVRRRGQEARLRCSPMKGHSHVYWYRQLPEEGLKFMVYLQKENIIDESGMPKERFSAEFPKEGPSILRIQQVVRGDSAAYFCASSSSPGTSGELFFGEGSRLTVL.

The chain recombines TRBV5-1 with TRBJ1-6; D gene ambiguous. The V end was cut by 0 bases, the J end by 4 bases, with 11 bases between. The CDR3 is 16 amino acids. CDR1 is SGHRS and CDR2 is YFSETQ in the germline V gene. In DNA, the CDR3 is TGCGCCAGCAGCTTGGCCTGGGCAGAGTATAATTCACCCCTCCACTTT. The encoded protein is CASSLAWAEYNSPLHF. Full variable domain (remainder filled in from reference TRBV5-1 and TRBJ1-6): KAGVTQTPRYLIKTRGQQVTLSCSPISGHRSVSWYQQTPGQGLQFLFEYFSETQRNKGNFPGRFSGRQFSNSRSEMNVSTLELGDSALYLCASSLAWAEYNSPLHFGNGTRLTVT.

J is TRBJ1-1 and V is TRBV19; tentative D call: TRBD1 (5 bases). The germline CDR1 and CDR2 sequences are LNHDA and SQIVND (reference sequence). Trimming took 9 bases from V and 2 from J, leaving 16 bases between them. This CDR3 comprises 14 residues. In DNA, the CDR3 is TGTGCCAGCGCATTAGGACATCTAAACACTGAAGCTTTCTTT. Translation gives CASALGHLNTEAFF.

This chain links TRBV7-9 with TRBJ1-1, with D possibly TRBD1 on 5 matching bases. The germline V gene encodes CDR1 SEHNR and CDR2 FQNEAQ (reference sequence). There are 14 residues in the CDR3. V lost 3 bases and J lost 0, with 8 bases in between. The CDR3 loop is CASSFDSLNTEAFF. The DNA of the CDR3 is TGTGCCAGCAGCTTCGACAGCTTGAACACTGAAGCTTTCTTT.

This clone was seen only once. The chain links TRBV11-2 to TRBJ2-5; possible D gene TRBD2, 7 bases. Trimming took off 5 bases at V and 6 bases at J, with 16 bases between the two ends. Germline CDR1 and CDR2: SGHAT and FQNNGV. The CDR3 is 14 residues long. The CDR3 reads CASSGWGGPKTQYF. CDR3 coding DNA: TGTGCCAGCAGCGGGTGGGGGGGGCCGAAGACCCAGTACTTC. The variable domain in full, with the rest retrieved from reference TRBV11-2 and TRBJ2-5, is EAGVAQSPRYKIIEKRQSVAFWCNPISGHATLYWYQQILGQGPKLLIQFQNNGVVDDSQLPKDRFSAERLKGVDSTLKIQPAKLEDSAVYLCASSGWGGPKTQYFGPGTRLLVL.

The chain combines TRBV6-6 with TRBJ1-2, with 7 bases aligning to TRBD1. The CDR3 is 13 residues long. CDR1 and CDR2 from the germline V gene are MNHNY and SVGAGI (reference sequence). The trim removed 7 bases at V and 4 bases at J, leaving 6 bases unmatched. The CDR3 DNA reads TGTGCCAGCAAAATGGGACAGATCTATGGCTACACCTTC. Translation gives CASKMGQIYGYTF.

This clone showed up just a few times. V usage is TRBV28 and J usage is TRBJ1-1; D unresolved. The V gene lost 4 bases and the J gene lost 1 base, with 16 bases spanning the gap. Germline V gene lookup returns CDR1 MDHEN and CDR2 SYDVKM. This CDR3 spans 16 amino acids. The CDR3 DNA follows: TGTGCCAGCAGTTCACTTCTGACAACGGAGAACACTGAAGCTTTCTTT. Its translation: CASSSLLTTENTEAFF.

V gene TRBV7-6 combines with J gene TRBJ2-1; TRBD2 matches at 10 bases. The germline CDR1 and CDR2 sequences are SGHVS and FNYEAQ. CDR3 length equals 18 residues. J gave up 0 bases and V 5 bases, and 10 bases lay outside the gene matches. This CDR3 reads CASSSTSGEDPSYNEQFF. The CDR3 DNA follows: TGTGCCAGCAGCAGCACTAGCGGGGAGGACCCCTCCTACAATGAGCAGTTCTTC.

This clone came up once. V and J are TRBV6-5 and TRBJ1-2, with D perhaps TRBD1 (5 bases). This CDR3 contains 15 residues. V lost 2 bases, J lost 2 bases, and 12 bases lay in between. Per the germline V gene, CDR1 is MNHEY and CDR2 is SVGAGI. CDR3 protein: CASSYTMDTNYGYTF. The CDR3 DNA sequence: TGTGCCAGCAGTTACACGATGGACACCAACTATGGCTACACCTTC.

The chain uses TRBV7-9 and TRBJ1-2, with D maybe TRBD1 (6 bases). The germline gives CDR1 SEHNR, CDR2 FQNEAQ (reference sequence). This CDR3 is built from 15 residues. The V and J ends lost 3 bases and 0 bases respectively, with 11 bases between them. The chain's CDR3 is CASSFPGQPNYGYTF. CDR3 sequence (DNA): TGTGCCAGCAGCTTTCCGGGACAACCTAACTATGGCTACACCTTC.

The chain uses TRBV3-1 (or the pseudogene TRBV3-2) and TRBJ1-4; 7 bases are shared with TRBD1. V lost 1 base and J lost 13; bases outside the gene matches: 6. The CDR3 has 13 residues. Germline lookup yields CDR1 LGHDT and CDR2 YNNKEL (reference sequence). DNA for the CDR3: TGTGCCAGCAGCCAAGGGAAGGGGGCGGCACTGTTTTTT. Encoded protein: CASSQGKGAALFF.

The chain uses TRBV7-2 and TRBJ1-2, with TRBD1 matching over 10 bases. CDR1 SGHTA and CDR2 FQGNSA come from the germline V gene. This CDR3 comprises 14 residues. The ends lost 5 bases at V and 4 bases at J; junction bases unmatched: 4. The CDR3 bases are TGTGCCAGCAGCGTCGACAGGGGGCCCTATGGCTACACCTTC. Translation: CASSVDRGPYGYTF.

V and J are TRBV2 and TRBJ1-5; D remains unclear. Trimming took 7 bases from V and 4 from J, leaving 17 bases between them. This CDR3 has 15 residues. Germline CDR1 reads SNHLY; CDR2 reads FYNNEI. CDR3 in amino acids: CASTKQLGENQPQHF. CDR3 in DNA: TGTGCCAGCACCAAACAGCTGGGAGAAAATCAGCCCCAGCATTTT.

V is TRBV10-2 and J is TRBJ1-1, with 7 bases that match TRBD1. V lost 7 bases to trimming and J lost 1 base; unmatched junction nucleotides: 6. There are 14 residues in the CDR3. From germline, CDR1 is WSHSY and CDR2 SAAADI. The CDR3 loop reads CASTFYRGNTEAFF. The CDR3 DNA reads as TGCGCCAGCACTTTTTACAGGGGGAACACTGAAGCTTTCTTT.

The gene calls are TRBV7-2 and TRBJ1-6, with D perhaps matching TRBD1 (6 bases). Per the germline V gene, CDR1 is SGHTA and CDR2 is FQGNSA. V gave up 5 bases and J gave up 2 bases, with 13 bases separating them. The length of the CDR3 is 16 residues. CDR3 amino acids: CASSVGGAPYNSPLHF. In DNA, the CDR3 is TGTGCCAGCAGCGTTGGGGGGGCCCCCTATAATTCACCCCTCCACTTT.

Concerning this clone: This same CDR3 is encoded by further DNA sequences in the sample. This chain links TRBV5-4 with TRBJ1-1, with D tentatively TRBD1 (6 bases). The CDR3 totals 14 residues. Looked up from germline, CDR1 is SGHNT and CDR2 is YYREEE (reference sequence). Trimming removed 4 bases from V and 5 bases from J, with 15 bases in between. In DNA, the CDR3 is TGTGCCAGCAGCACCCGAGGGGGGGGAACTGAAGCTTTCTTT. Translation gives CASSTRGGGTEAFF.

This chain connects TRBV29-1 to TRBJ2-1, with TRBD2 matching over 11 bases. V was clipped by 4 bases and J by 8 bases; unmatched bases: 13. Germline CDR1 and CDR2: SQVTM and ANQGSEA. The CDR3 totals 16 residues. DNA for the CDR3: TGCAGCGTTGGGTCCATAGCGGGAGGGCCTAATTATGAGCAGTTCTTC. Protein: CSVGSIAGGPNYEQFF.